This T cell receptor (beta chain) is drawn from a study of shared clonotypes between healthy human individuals (TCRdb year 2020). For context, the study as a whole: A couple of women and a few men aged 18 to 49 years were included in the cohort. The study deeply sequenced blood TCR repertoires of roughly five healthy adults to estimate repertoire size and the extent of clonotype sharing between individuals. Different laboratories and diverse techniques were used to prepare libraries and sequence TCR repertoires, to increase sequencing depth and limit assay-specific biases. Each donor's leukapheresis produced roughly between roughly 0.9 and 8.9 billion PBMCs. For each donor, CD4 naive and CD4 memory were each given three plates, CD8 naive was given two plates, and CD8 memory was given one plate.

In this sample, this clone turned up once. Its antigen remains undetermined. Nothing much larger sits one base from this clone, and base qualities are not available. CD8 naive samples consisted of CD45RO-negative cells that were positively selected for CCR7, yielding a CD45RA+CCR7+ population without TemRA cells. Healthy HIV-negative adults with no recently reported acute infections or vaccinations were included as donors. Every donor was a Caucasian adult living in Nashville, Tennessee, USA. Blood was collected by leukapheresis, and PBMCs were isolated by Ficoll-Histopaque density gradient centrifugation and then cryopreserved in liquid nitrogen vapor phase. Analytical flow cytometry was used to check the purity and quantity of every magnetically sorted T cell population. From each sorted fraction, genomic DNA was isolated and quantified by UV absorbance on a Nanodrop 2000c. TCR CDR3 regions were amplified from genomic DNA by multiplex PCR using the deep immunoSEQ assay. Extracted genomic DNA from each cell subset was distributed evenly across all wells of several immunoSEQ 96-well plates, and each plate was treated as a replicate. For sorted subsets, approximately 200 ng of genomic DNA, equivalent to some 30,000 T cell genomes, went into each replicate PCR. The purified libraries were quantified using a Qubit 3.0 fluorometer, sized with a Bioanalyzer 2100, and then quantified again using the KAPA Library Quantification kit. A separate single-read 150-cycle Illumina NextSeq 550 flow cell was used to sequence each immunoSEQ 96-well plate. The authors' pipeline ran thus. Because only junctional sequences without quality scores were contained in the immunoSEQ output, filtering matching that applied to full-length reads could not be performed. Sequences were annotated with PyIR, a Python wrapper for IgBLAST v1.9, using IMGT germline references to assign V/J genes and CDR3. Reads were removed for weak V/J assignments (E-value above 1e-6), missing CDR3, stop codons, out-of-frame junctions, or ambiguous translated residues. V3J clonotypes were defined as sequences sharing an identical inferred V gene, J gene, and CDR3 amino acid sequence. Percentage overlap between repertoires was computed as shared unique clonotypes divided by the size of the smaller repertoire. Richness of each repertoire was evaluated using RTK rarefaction, the Chao1 estimator, and Recon v2.1 estimates of unobserved clonotypes. Generation probabilities were computed with OLGA for all TCRbeta clonotypes obtained by the gDNA method from several donors. The table comes from immuneACCESS by way of TCRdb, which keeps in-frame sequences with V and J called. Part of the clones is missing from these tables; in studies checked, under half for an unresolved V gene and the rest for unknown reasons. The D gene and trimming were derived from the DNA, and the V and J assignments and clone size from that table. The sample has approximately 840,000 clones on record, around 96% of them singletons. About 0.25% of the sample lies in the top ten.

Overall study results and their limits: Because the study included a small number of donors, the genetic and exposure-history diversity represented was limited. Sampling was restricted to blood, and TCR repertoires in tissue are likely to differ from TCR repertoires in blood. Incomplete sequencing was indicated by rarefaction of sorted-subset datasets, despite the large sequencing depth. Pairwise subsampling led to the expectation that sequencing depth would affect the degree of clonotype sharing among donors. Across a handful of donors, approximately 4.6% of naive CD4, approximately 3.5% of naive CD8, 2.3% of memory CD4, and approximately 0.4% of memory CD8 clonotypes were shared. Compared with non-shared clonotypes, the clonotypes found in all four sorted-subset donors had higher generation probabilities. Larger estimated clonotype richness was generally found for naive subsets than for memory subsets.

From its cysteine to its phenylalanine, the CDR3 spans 14 amino acids. CDR3 DNA only is kept here, 42 bases in frame from base 1. Based on the germline V gene, the CDR1 and CDR2 sequences are MRHNA and SNTAGT. V loses 2 bases, J loses 1 base, and the germline ends lie 8 bases apart. The source of this sequence is a young man in good health. The sequencing input was naive CD8+ T cells sorted from blood. In the paper's terms, the cell subset or site label means: CD45RA+CCR7+. The chain links TRBV6-4 with TRBJ1-1; no confident D gene assignment can be made. The DNA sequence is as follows: TGTGCCAGCAGTGACAGCTGGGGGAACACTGAAGCTTTCTTT. This codes for CASSDSWGNTEAFF.